The sequence of this T cell receptor (beta chain) was determined in a study of long-term antiretroviral therapy in people with HIV. In its sample, this clone was seen once. In germline, CDR1 is SGHNT, CDR2 YENEEA. The CDR3 length is 14 residues. V lost 5 bases, J lost 4 bases, and 5 bases stayed unmatched. Donors needed at least one pre-ART PBMC sample plus at least two post-ART samples. Survey level was the resolution at which the v3.0 immunoSEQ assay ran. The protocol was immunoSEQ multiplex PCR, while the TCRdb copy is restricted to in-frame clones and leaves out a portion. The table shows about 43,000 clones, with around 86% occurring only once.

The origin of this receptor is a woman aged 45-65 years with HIV. The chain employs TRBV11-3 and TRBJ2-1; 7 nucleotides line up with TRBD2. The sample here was unsorted PBMCs, taken 0.1 years before starting antiretroviral therapy. The CDR3 sequence is CASSTRGEYNEQFF. The CDR3 DNA follows: TGTGCCAGCAGCACCCGGGGGGAGTACAATGAGCAGTTCTTC.